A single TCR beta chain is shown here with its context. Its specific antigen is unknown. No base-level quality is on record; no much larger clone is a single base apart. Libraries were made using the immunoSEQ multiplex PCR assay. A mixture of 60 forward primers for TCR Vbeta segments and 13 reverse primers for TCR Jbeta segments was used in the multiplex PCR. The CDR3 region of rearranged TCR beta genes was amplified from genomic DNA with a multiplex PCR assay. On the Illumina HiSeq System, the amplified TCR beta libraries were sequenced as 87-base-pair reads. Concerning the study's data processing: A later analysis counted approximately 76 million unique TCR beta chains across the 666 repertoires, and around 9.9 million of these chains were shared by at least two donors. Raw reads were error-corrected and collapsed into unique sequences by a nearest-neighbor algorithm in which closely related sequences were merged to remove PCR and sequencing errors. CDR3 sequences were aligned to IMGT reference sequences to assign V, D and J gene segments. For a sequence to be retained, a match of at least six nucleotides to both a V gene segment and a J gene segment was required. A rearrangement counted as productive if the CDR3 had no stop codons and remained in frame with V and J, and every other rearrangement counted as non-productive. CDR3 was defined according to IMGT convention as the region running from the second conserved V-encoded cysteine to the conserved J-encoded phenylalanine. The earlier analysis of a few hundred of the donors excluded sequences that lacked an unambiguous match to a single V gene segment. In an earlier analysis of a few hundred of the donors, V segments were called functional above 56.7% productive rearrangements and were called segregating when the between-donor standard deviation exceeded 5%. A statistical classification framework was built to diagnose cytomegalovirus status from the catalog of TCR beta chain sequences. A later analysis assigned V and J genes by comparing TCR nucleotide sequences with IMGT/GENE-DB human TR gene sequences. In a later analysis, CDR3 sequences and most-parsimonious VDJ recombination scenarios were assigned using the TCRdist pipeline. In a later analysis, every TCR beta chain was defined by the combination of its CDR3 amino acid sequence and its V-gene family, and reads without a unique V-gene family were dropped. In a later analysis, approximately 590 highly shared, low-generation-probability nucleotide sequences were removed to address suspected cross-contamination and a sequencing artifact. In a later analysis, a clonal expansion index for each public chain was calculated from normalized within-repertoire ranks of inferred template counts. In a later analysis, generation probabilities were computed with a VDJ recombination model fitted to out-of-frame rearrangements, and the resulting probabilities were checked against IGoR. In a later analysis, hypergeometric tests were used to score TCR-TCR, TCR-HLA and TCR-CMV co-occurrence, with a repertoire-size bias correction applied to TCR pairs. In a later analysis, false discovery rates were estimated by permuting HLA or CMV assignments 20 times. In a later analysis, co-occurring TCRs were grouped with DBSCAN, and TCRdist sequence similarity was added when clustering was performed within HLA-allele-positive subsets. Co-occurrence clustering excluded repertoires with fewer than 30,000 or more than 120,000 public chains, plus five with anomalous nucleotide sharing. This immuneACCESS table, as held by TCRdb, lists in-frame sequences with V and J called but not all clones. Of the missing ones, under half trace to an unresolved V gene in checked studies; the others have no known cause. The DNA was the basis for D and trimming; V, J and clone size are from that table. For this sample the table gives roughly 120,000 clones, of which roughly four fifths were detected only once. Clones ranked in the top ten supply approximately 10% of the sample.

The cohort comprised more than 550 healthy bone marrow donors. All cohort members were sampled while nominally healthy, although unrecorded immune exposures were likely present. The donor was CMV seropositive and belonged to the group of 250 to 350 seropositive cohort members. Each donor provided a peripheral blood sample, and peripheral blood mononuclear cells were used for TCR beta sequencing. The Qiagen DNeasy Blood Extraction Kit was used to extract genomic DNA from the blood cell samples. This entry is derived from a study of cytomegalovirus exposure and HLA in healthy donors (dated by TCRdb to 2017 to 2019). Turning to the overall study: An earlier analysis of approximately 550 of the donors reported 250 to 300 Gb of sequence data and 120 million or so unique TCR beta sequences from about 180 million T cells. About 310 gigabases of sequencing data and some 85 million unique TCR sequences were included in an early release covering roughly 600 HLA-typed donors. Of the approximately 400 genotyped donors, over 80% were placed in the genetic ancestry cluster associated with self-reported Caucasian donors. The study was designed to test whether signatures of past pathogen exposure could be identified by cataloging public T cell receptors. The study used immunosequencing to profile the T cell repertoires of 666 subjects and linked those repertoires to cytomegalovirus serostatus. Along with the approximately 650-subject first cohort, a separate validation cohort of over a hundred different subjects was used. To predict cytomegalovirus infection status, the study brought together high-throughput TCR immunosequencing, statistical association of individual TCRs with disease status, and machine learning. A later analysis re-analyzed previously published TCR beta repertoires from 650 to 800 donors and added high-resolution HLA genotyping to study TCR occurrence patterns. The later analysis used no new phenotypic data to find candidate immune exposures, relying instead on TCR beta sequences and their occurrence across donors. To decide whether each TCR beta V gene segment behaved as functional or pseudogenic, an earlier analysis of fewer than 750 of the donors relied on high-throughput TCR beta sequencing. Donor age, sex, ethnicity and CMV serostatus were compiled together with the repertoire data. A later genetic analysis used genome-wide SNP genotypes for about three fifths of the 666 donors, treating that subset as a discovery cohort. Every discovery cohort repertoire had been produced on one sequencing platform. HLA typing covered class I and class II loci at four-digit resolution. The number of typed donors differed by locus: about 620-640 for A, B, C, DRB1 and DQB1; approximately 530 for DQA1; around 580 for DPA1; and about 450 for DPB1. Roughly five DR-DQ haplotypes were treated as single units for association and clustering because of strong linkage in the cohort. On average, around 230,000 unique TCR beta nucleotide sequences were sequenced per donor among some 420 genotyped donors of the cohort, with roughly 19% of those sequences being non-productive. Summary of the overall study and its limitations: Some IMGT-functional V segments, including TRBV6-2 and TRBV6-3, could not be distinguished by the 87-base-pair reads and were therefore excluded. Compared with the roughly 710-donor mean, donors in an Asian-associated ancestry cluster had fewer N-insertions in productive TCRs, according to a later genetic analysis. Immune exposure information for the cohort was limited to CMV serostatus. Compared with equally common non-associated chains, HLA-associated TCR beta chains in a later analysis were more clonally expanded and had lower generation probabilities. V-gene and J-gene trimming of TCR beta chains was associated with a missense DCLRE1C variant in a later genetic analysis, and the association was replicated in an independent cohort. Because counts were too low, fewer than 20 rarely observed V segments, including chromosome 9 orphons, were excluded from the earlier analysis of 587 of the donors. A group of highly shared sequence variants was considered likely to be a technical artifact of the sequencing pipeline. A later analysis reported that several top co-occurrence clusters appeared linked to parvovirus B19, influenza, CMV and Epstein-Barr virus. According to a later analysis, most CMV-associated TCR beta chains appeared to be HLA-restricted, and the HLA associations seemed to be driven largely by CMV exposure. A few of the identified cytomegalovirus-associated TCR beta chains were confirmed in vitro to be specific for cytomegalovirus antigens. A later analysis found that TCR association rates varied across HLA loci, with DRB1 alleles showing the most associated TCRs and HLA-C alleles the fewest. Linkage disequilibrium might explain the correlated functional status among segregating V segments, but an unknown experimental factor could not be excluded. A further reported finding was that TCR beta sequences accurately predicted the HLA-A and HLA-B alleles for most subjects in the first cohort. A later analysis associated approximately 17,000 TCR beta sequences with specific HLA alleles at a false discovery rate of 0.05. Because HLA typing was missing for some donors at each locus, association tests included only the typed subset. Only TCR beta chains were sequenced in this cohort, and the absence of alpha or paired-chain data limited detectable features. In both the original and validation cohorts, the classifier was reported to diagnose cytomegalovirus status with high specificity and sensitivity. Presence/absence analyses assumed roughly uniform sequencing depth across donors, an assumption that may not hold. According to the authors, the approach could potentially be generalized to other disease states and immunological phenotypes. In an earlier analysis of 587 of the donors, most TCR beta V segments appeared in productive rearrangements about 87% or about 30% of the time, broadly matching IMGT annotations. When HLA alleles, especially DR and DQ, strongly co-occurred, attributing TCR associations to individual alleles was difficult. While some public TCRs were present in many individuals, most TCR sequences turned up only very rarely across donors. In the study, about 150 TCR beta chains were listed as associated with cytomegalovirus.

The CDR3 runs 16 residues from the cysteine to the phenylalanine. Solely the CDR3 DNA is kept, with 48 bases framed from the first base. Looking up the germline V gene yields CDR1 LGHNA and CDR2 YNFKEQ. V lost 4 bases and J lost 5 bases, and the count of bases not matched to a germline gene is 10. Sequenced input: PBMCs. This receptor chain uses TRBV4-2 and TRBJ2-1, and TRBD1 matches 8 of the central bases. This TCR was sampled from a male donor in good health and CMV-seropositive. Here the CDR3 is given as CASSRNPGTGNNEQFF. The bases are TGTGCCAGCAGCCGAAACCCCGGGACAGGTAACAATGAGCAGTTCTTC.